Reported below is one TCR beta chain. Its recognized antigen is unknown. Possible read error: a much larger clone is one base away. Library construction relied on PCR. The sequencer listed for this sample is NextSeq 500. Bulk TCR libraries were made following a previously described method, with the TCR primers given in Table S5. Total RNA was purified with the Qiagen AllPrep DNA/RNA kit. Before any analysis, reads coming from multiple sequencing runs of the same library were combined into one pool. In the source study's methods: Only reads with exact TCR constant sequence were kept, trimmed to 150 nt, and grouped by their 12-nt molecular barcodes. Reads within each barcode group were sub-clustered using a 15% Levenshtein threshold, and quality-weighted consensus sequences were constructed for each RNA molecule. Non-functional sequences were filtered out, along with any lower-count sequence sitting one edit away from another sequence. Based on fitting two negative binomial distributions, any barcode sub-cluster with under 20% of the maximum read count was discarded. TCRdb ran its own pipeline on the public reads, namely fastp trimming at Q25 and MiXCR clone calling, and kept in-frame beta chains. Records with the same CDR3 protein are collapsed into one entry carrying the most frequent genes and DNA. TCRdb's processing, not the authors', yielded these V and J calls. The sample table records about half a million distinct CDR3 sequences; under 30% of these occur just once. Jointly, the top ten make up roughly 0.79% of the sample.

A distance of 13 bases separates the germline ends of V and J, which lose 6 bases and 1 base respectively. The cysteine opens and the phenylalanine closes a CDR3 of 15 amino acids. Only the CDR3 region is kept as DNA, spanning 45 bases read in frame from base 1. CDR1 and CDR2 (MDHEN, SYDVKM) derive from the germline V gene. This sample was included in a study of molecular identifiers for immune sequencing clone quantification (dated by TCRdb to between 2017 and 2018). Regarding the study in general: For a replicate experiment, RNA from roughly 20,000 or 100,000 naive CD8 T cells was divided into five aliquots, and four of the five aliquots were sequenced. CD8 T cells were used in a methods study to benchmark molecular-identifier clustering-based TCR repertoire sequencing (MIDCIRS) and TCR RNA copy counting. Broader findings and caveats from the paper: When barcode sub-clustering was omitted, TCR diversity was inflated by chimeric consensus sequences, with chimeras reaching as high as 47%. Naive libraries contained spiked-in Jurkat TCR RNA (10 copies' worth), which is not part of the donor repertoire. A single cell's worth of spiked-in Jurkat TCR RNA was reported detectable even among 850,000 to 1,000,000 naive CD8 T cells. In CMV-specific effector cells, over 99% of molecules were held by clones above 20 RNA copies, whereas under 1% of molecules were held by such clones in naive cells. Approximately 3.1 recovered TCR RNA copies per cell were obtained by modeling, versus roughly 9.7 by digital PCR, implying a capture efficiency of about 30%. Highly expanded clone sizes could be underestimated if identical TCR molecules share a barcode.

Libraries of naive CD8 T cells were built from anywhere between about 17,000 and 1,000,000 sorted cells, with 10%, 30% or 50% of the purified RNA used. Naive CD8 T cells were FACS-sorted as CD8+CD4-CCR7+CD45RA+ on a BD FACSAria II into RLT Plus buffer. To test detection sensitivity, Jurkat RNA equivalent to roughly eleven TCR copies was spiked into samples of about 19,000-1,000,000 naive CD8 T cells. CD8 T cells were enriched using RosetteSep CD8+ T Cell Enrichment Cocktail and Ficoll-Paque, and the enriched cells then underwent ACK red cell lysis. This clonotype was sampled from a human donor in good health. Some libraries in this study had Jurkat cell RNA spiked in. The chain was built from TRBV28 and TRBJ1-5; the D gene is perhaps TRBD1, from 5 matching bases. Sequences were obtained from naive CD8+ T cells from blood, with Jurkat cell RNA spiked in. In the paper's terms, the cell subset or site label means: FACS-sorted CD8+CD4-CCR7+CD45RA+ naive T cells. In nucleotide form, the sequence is TGTGCCAGCAGGACGGCAGGGTACAGCAATCAGCCCCAGCATTTT. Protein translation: CASRTAGYSNQPQHF.